Presented here are 9 T cell receptor beta chains from one specimen sequenced in a study of cytomegalovirus exposure and HLA in healthy donors (dated by TCRdb to the late 2010s). The method behind the library was the immunoSEQ multiplex PCR assay. TCRdb obtained this table from immuneACCESS and retained in-frame rearrangements with V and J assigned. These tables miss some clones; where compared with another copy, unresolved V genes account for less than half of the shortfall, and the remainder is unexplained. The sample table holds fewer than 150,000 clones, of which roughly 86% were seen once. 1.4% of the sample lies in the top ten. Material for sequencing was PBMCs. These receptors came from a man aged 25-45 years in good health and CMV-seronegative.

This chain uses TRBV9 with TRBJ1-3; possible D gene TRBD1, 5 bases. CDR1 and CDR2 from the germline V gene are SGDLS and YYNGEE. Trimming left V 3 bases short and J 1 base short, with 8 bases between. This CDR3 spans 14 amino acids. CDR3 coding DNA: TGTGCCAGCAGCGGGGGGGTGTCTGGAAACACCATATATTTT. Encoded protein: CASSGGVSGNTIYF. Full variable domain (missing parts from reference TRBV9 and TRBJ1-3): DSGVTQTPKHLITATGQRVTLRCSPRSGDLSVYWYQQSLDQGLQFLIQYYNGEERAKGNILERFSAQQFPDLHSELNLSSLELGDSALYFCASSGGVSGNTIYFGEGSWLTVV.

The chain joins TRBV7-9 to TRBJ2-3, with D unclear. CDR1 and CDR2 from the germline V gene are SEHNR and FQNEAQ (reference sequence). Trimming pared 2 bases from V and 5 bases from J, leaving 8 bases between. CDR3 length: 13 residues. CDR3 nucleotide sequence: TGTGCCAGCAGCTTATCACGAGGAGATACGCAGTATTTT. It is translated as CASSLSRGDTQYF. Supplemented by reference TRBV7-9 and TRBJ2-3, the full variable domain reads DTGVSQNPRHKITKRGQNVTFRCDPISEHNRLYWYRQTLGQGPEFLTYFQNEAQLEKSRLLSDRFSAERPKGSFSTLEIQRTEQGDSAMYLCASSLSRGDTQYFGPGTRLTVL.

The rearrangement uses TRBV19 and TRBJ1-2; D gene unclear. V gave up 6 bases and J gave up 8 bases, with 10 bases separating them. Germline V gene data show CDR1 as LNHDA and CDR2 as SQIVND (reference sequence). This CDR3 spans 11 amino acids. Here the CDR3 DNA reads TGTGCCAGTAGATCATCCGGGGGCTACACCTTC. Translated: CASRSSGGYTF.

The chain has TRBV7-6 and TRBJ2-2; 10 bases are shared with TRBD2. After removal of 5 bases from V and 7 bases from J, the junction contained 7 bases not matched to a gene. Germline V gene sequence: CDR1 SGHVS, CDR2 FNYEAQ. CDR3 length: 15 residues. CDR3 bases: TGTGCCAGCAGCAACCTAGCGGGAGTCAGCGGGGAGCTGTTTTTT. Translation gives CASSNLAGVSGELFF.

This clone appeared a single time. The chain combines TRBV6-1 with TRBJ2-1; 11 positions agree with TRBD2. The CDR3 runs 15 residues. Germline loops: CDR1 MNHNS, CDR2 SASEGT. The trim removed 7 bases at V and 8 bases at J, leaving 10 bases unmatched. CDR3: CASIPIAGGPDEQFF. CDR3 nucleotide sequence: TGTGCCAGCATTCCGATAGCGGGAGGGCCGGATGAGCAGTTCTTC.

The chain combines TRBV5-1 with TRBJ1-3, with 8 positions matching TRBD1. The germline V gene has CDR1 SGHRS and CDR2 YFSETQ. The CDR3 is 16 residues long. V dropped 2 bases and J dropped 3; count of bases not matched to a gene: 7. In DNA, the CDR3 is TGCGCCAGCAGCTTACTACCAGGGGGCATTGGAAACACCATATATTTT. It yields the protein CASSLLPGGIGNTIYF.

This CDR3 is CASSYGPGEGEKLFF. The CDR3 coding sequence is TGTGCCAGCAGTTACGGCCCAGGGGAAGGCGAAAAACTGTTTTTT. This rearrangement joins TRBV6-5 to TRBJ1-4; TRBD1 might be the D (6 bases). V dropped 2 bases and J dropped 8 bases, with 15 bases sitting between them. CDR1 MNHEY and CDR2 SVGAGI come from the germline V gene. The CDR3 has 15 amino acids.

V is TRBV6-4 and J is TRBJ2-1; TRBD2 agrees at 8 bases. V shed 6 bases, J shed 8 bases, and the junction held 6 bases outside the gene matches. The length of the CDR3 is 13 residues. In germline, CDR1 is MRHNA, CDR2 SNTAGT. The CDR3 here is CASSPGTRDEQFF. Written as DNA, the CDR3 is TGTGCCAGCAGCCCCGGGACTAGGGATGAGCAGTTCTTC.

Comment on this clone: Other nucleotide sequences from this sample produce the same CDR3. The V and J genes are TRBV30 and TRBJ1-1; D gene unclear. The germline gives CDR1 GTSNPN, CDR2 SVGIG (reference sequence). CDR3 length equals 11 residues. The V gene lost 2 bases and the J gene lost 4 bases, with 5 bases spanning the gap. The CDR3 loop is CAWSRGTEAFF. In DNA, the CDR3 is TGTGCCTGGAGTAGAGGCACTGAAGCTTTCTTT.